This TCR beta chain is from a study of blood T cell repertoires in COVID-19. Overall study: COVID-19 samples, acute and convalescent, were from the United States, Italy and Spain. The analysed material was cDNA or gDNA that came from T cells, B-cell-depleted T cells, or PBMCs.

The CDR3 length is 16 residues. With V trimmed by 5 bases and J by 3 bases, 5 bases remained unmatched. Germline lookup yields CDR1 MDHEN and CDR2 SYDVKM. Per the study methods: The assay estimated nucleated cells by amplifying reference gene primers. Generated by immunoSEQ multiplex PCR, the TCRdb table keeps only in-frame clones and is missing some. The V and J calls and clone size were taken over from that table, and D and trimming were inferred from the DNA. This table has about 250,000 clones, more than 65% appearing once. The origin of this receptor is a woman aged 40 to 50 with active or convalescent COVID-19. The sequencing sample was made of peripheral blood. The rearrangement uses TRBV28 and TRBJ1-6, with 9 positions matching TRBD1. The CDR3 region is CASSLTGGNYNSPLHF. The CDR3 coding sequence is TGTGCCAGCAGTCTTACAGGGGGCAACTATAATTCACCCCTCCACTTT.